This is a list of T cell receptor beta chains from one sample in a study of blood T cells in healthy people across ages. TCRdb re-called the 5' RACE reads through MiXCR, storing one row per CDR3 protein. The data hold hundreds of thousands of distinct CDR3 sequences, with approximately 31% observed a single time. Sequencing used blood. These receptors all come from a woman older than 75 in good health. CDR3s include the opening cysteine and the closing phenylalanine or tryptophan. D genes are given only for firm matches. For some rows the clone size is stated as once, few or many, or as a class when expanded; others skip it.

j_call v_call d_call clone_size cdr3_nt cdr3_aa
TRBJ2-5 TRBV12-3/TRBV12-4 . . TGTGCCAGCAGTTACTATTTTGAGACCCAGTACTTC CASSYYFETQYF
TRBJ1-1 TRBV7-2 . many TGTGCCAGCAGCCCTCGGCGGGGAGTGAACACTGAAGCTTTCTTT CASSPRRGVNTEAFF
TRBJ2-7 TRBV6-5 . . TGTGCCAGCAGTTCTCGGAACTCCGAATACGAGCAGTACTTC CASSSRNSEYEQYF
TRBJ2-7 TRBV6-5 . many TGTGCCAGCAGTGATACAGGTCTCGTGTACGAGCAGTACTTC CASSDTGLVYEQYF
TRBJ1-1 TRBV6-2/TRBV6-3 . few TGTGCCAGCAGCTCTCGAGGGGGGAGTACTGAAGCTTTCTTT CASSSRGGSTEAFF
TRBJ2-7 TRBV20-1 . . TGCAGTGCTAGAGATCCCGGAAAGGGTCCTGAAAAGCAGTACTTC CSARDPGKGPEKQYF
TRBJ2-4 TRBV29-1 . many TGCAGCGTTGCGGCAGAAGTTAAAAACATTCAGTACTTC CSVAAEVKNIQYF
TRBJ2-1 TRBV29-1 TRBD2 many TGCAGCGTTGAATTGGGACTAGCGGGGGGTCGGAGCTCCTACAATGAGCAGTTCTTC CSVELGLAGGRSSYNEQFF
TRBJ2-3 TRBV7-6 TRBD1 many TGTGCCAGCAGTCCCCAGGGGGCGAGCACAGATACGCAGTATTTT CASSPQGASTDTQYF
TRBJ2-2 TRBV15 . . TGTGCCACCAGAACGACCGGGGAGCTGTTTTTT CATRTTGELFF
TRBJ1-2 TRBV3-1 . . TGTGCCAGCAGCCAAGATCTTGTCGAGACAGCCTATGGCTACACCTTC CASSQDLVETAYGYTF
TRBJ1-1 TRBV7-9 TRBD1 . TGTGCCAGCAGCAGCACAGGGGCCGCTACCACTGAAGCTTTCTTT CASSSTGAATTEAFF
TRBJ2-5 TRBV4-3 TRBD2 many TGCGCCAGCAGCCCCGGGGGGGCTATGGGAGAGACCCAGTACTTC CASSPGGAMGETQYF
TRBJ1-2 TRBV5-1 . . TGCGCCAGCAGCTACGAGGGCGGGGGCTACACCTTC CASSYEGGGYTF
TRBJ2-7 TRBV30 . . TGTGCCTGGAGGTCTTATACACTAGCCTACGAGCAGTACTTC CAWRSYTLAYEQYF